This T cell receptor (beta chain) came from a study of PD-1 blockade in classical Hodgkin lymphoma. The V gene's germline CDR1 is SGHAT and CDR2 FQNNGV. V lost 4 bases, J lost 1 base, and 7 bases lay in between. The CDR3 has 13 amino acids. Details on this clone: Its antigen is not identified.

Broader study findings: Reported baseline diversity: healthy donors highest, relapsed/refractory patients lowest.

Produced via immunoSEQ multiplex PCR; TCRdb's table is partial and in-frame only. The sample carries about 13,000 clones, approximately 87% recorded once. Relapse was seen in all patients after autologous stem cell transplantation, and brentuximab vedotin exposure was variable. Negative magnetic selection isolated CD4+ T cells from thawed PBMCs. This TCR derives from a human donor with classical Hodgkin lymphoma. The genes are TRBV11-2 and TRBJ1-1, with a weak D call TRBD1 (6 bases). Specimen: CD4+ T cells from blood, collected at baseline. The CDR3 DNA sequence: TGTGCCAGCAGCTCCAGGGGGAACACTGAAGCTTTCTTT. Protein product: CASSSRGNTEAFF.